This T cell receptor beta chain appears in the sequencing data of a study of T cells in Graves' hyperthyroidism and ophthalmopathy (dated by TCRdb to the late 2010s). About the full investigation: Peripheral blood samples were taken at initial diagnosis, before any treatment was given. Thyroid tissue and blood T-cell repertoires from several Graves' hyperthyroidism patients were also compared in the study. The paper reports TCR Vbeta CDR3 sequencing of over 120 peripheral blood samples: 40 to 45 ophthalmopathy, 75 to 80 hyperthyroidism and around 17 progressor patients. A discovery cohort of around 98 patients, roughly 40 with Graves' ophthalmopathy and about 58 with stable Graves' hyperthyroidism, was used to find distinguishing TCR V-J signatures. Whether ophthalmopathy could be predicted prospectively was tested in an independent validation cohort made up of 18 to 20 hyperthyroidism patients plus 17 patients who later progressed to ophthalmopathy. After blood sampling, hyperthyroidism patients were treated with methimazole at a starting dose of 30 mg daily, and ophthalmopathy patients were treated with high-dose intravenous methylprednisolone. The 100 or so discovery patients were randomly split 7:3 into training and test sets. What the research found in general, with its limitations: Blood samples also contained most of the expanded thyroid clonotypes (frequency above 0.001), which suggests that blood repertoires may reflect thyroid immune responses. In validation, the model predicted progression to ophthalmopathy a median of roughly 6.5 months before onset, with about 71% sensitivity and roughly 79% specificity. A 13 V-J signature model separated ophthalmopathy from stable hyperthyroidism, with approximately 87% sensitivity and 81.08% specificity in cross-validation and 80%/75% in testing. No statistical method was used to fix the sample size in advance, and group allocation was not hidden from the investigators.

Based on the germline V gene, the CDR1 and CDR2 sequences are SNHLY and FYNNEI. V is cut by 2 bases and J by 6 bases, and the space between the germline ends is 13 bases. The CDR3 measures 14 amino acids from cysteine to phenylalanine. The CDR3 DNA has 42 bases and is translated from base 1. Stable Graves' hyperthyroidism was defined as no progression to ophthalmopathy during 18 months of follow-up. Hyperthyroidism patients were newly diagnosed, with disease duration under 2 months, and aged 18 to 65 years. Patients with uncontrolled infections, other autoimmune diseases, pregnancy or lactation were excluded. Diagnoses were based on clinical symptoms, serum thyroxine and TRAb, thyroid ultrasound and orbital computed tomography. PBMCs were isolated from about 9.1 ml of fresh peripheral blood by Ficoll-Paque density gradient centrifugation. Total RNA was extracted with Trizol reagent, and quality was checked on an Agilent 2100 Bioanalyzer.

This clonotype has ten or more counts. Its antigen remains unidentified. No base-level quality is on record; no much larger clone is a single base apart. Amplification of TCR beta CDR3 regions was carried out from RNA transcripts. For the first round of RT-PCR on the TCR CDR3, the HTBI primer set was used together with the Qiagen OneStep RT-PCR kit. Libraries were constructed in a second round of multiplex PCR, after which size selection and purification were carried out. The libraries were sequenced on an Illumina HiSeq2000 using paired-end 100 bp reads. The authors processed their data as follows. SOAPnuke was used to process the raw data, removing reads that contained adapters or uncalled bases, had a mean Phred below 15, or lacked an exact match to the constant primer or identifier. High-quality paired reads were merged using COPE v1.2.5, and each unique nucleotide sequence was defined as a clonotype. Clonotypes were aligned to IMGT TRBV, TRBD and TRBJ reference segments using MiTCR v1.1. The analysis included only V-J combinations with a frequency above 0.0001, which together covered 99% to 99.2% of the repertoires. The TCS score was defined as the ratio of F50 (clonal expansion) to E x V (chaos), calculated using BLOSUM62-based TCRdist between CDR3 peptides within each V-J. Welch's t-statistics and random forest reduced approximately 520 V-J features to about 13, which were used in a naive Bayes classifier (R e1071). TCRdb reworked the public reads: Q25 trimming with fastp, MiXCR clone assembly, productive beta chains retained. Each record represents a unique CDR3 protein, reported with the most common genes and DNA among its rows. TCRdb's processing, not the authors' own work, is the source of the V and J calls. The sample table records about 510,000 distinct CDR3 sequences; less than 15% of these occur just once. The ten largest clonotypes hold roughly 14% of the sample.

The material sequenced was blood. This chain joins TRBV2 to TRBJ1-2; a tentative D match to TRBD1 spans 5 bases. This TCR was sampled from a woman in her thirties or forties with Graves' hyperthyroidism. The sequenced DNA is TGTGCCAGCAGTGAATATGGGGCGGGTGATGGCTACACCTTC. Its translation is CASSEYGAGDGYTF.